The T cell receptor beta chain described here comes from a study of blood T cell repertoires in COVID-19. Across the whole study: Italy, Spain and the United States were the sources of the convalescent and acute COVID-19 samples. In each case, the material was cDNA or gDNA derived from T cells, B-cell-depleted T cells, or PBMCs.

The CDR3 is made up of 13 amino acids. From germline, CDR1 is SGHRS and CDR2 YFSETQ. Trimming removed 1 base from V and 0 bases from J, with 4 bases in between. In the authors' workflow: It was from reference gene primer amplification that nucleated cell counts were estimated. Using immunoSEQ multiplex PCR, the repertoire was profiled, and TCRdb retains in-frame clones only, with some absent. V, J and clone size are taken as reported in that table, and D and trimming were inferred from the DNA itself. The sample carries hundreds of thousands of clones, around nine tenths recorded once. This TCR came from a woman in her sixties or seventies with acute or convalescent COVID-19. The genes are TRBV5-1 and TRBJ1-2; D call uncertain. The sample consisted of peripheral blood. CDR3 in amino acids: CASSLNTNYGYTF. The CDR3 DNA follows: TGCGCCAGCAGCTTGAATACTAACTATGGCTACACCTTC.